Below, 28 T cell receptor beta chains from the same sample are listed, as sequenced in a study of T-cell memory formation after mild COVID-19. MiXCR, applied by TCRdb to the 5' RACE reads, yields one record per CDR3 protein. The sample has 150,000 to 200,000 distinct CDR3 sequences, about 18% seen once; the top ten hold roughly 3.9%. Material for sequencing was PBMCs or a T cell subset sorted from them (not recorded which). The receptors shown here come from a young man who had mild COVID-19 (a few samples of this study predate the infection). Cell type and time point are not known.

This clonotype was counted once. This sequence joins TRBV18 and TRBJ1-6; D call uncertain. The ends were cut back, 8 bases at V and 15 bases at J, with 14 bases in the middle. CDR3 length equals 11 residues. Germline V gives CDR1 KGHSH, CDR2 LQKENI. CDR3 sequence (DNA): TGTGCCAGCGGACCCGGTCCCCTCCTCCACTTT. Amino acid sequence: CASGPGPLLHF. The full variable domain, in which reference TRBV18 and TRBJ1-6 provide the parts outside the CDR3, is NAGVMQNPRHLVRRRGQEARLRCSPMKGHSHVYWYRQLPEEGLKFMVYLQKENIIDESGMPKERFSAEFPKEGPSILRIQQVVRGDSAAYFCASGPGPLLHFGNGTRLTVT.

This clonotype came up a few times. V is TRBV10-2 and J is TRBJ1-1; tentative D call: TRBD1 (5 bases). The V gene lost 3 bases and the J gene lost 1 base, with 12 bases spanning the gap. Germline V gene data show CDR1 as WSHSY and CDR2 as SAAADI. This CDR3 region has 15 residues. As DNA, the CDR3 is TGCGCCAGCAGTGATCAGGGCGCGGGGAACACTGAAGCTTTCTTT. Its protein product is CASSDQGAGNTEAFF.

This clonotype was detected a few times. The chain carries TRBV7-2 and TRBJ2-2; 9 bases are a match to TRBD1. Germline lookup yields CDR1 SGHTA and CDR2 FQGNSA. V was pared by 6 bases and J by 6 bases, with 8 bases of the junction left unmatched. The CDR3 runs 15 residues. CDR3: CASRSGQGIAGELFF. The CDR3 DNA sequence: TGTGCCAGCAGATCGGGACAGGGTATTGCCGGGGAGCTGTTTTTT.

This clonotype has more than one count but fewer than ten. The genes are TRBV7-2 and TRBJ1-1, with a weak D call TRBD1 (5 bases). This CDR3 is 14 amino acids long. The germline V gene encodes CDR1 SGHTA and CDR2 FQGNSA. Trimming took 2 bases from V and 5 from J, leaving 12 bases between them. The CDR3 here is CASSLIPGTTEAFF. The CDR3 DNA sequence: TGTGCCAGCAGCTTAATCCCGGGGACGACTGAAGCTTTCTTT.

The chain is built from TRBV6-2 or TRBV6-3 and TRBJ1-1, with 7 bases that match TRBD1. V lost 5 bases, J lost 10 bases, and 4 bases stayed unmatched. The CDR3 spans 11 residues. The germline gives CDR1 MNHEY, CDR2 SVGEGT. The CDR3 here is CASSTGQSAFF. For the CDR3, the DNA is TGTGCCAGCAGTACGGGACAGTCAGCTTTCTTT.

The rearrangement joins TRBV7-2 to TRBJ1-2, with 7 nucleotides matching TRBD1. CDR3 length: 14 residues. CDR1 and CDR2 from the germline V gene are SGHTA and FQGNSA. With 3 bases clipped from V and 7 bases from J, the junction kept 8 bases outside the gene matches. The CDR3 sequence is CASSFPTGTSGYTF. In DNA form, the CDR3 reads TGTGCCAGCAGCTTTCCGACAGGGACCTCTGGCTACACCTTC.

This clonotype has ten or more counts. DNA of the CDR3: TGTGCCAGCAGCGTCGGACAGGTGAACACTGAAGCTTTCTTT. It specifies CASSVGQVNTEAFF. The chain combines TRBV7-9 with TRBJ1-1, with 7 positions matching TRBD1. The CDR3 length is 14 residues. Germline values: CDR1 SEHNR, CDR2 FQNEAQ (reference sequence). With V trimmed by 5 bases and J by 0 bases, 3 bases remained unmatched.

The chain joins TRBV7-9 to TRBJ2-3, with a possible D match to TRBD2 (6 bases). Trimming removed 1 base at V and 0 bases at J, with 20 bases between. Germline CDR1 and CDR2: SEHNR and FQNEAQ (reference sequence). The CDR3 extends over 19 amino acids. This chain's CDR3 is CASSLGTSVTGRSTDTQYF. For the CDR3, the DNA is TGTGCCAGCAGCTTAGGGACTTCGGTGACCGGGAGAAGCACAGATACGCAGTATTTT.

The chain combines TRBV5-1 with TRBJ2-5; TRBD2 agrees at 13 bases. The CDR3 length is 14 residues. CDR1 is SGHRS and CDR2 is YFSETQ in the germline V gene. Trimming took 7 bases from V and 5 from J; bases not matched to a gene: 5. CDR3 DNA: TGCGCCAGCGGCCTGACTAGCGGGGGGGAGACCCAGTACTTC. It specifies CASGLTSGGETQYF.

The chain carries TRBV4-3 and TRBJ2-3; 7 bases are a match to TRBD2. With V trimmed by 1 base and J by 2 bases, 9 bases remained unmatched. This CDR3 is 17 amino acids long. CDR1 is LGHNA, CDR2 YSLEER, per germline. CDR3 bases: TGCGCCAGCAGCCAAGCGTCCCAGCGGGGCGTCACAGATACGCAGTATTTT. It codes for CASSQASQRGVTDTQYF.

The chain is built from TRBV3-1 and TRBJ1-6; D is uncertain. V lost 5 bases to trimming and J lost 8 bases, with 10 bases between them. From germline, CDR1 is LGHDT and CDR2 YNNKEL (reference sequence). This CDR3 has 13 residues. This CDR3 reads CASSAPPDSPLHF. In nucleotides, the CDR3 is TGTGCCAGCAGCGCCCCCCCTGATTCACCCCTCCACTTT.

The V call is TRBV6-2 or TRBV6-3, the J call TRBJ1-1, with D tentatively TRBD1 (5 bases). Between the trimmed V and J ends, which lost 5 bases and 11 bases, there was a span of 18 bases. This CDR3 contains 13 residues. CDR1 is MNHEY and CDR2 is SVGEGT in the germline V gene. CDR3 protein: CASSVGVRGAAFF. The CDR3 DNA is TGTGCCAGCAGTGTGGGGGTTAGGGGAGCGGCTTTCTTT.

Points on this clonotype: An end of the junction differs from the germline gene, which may be a read error. The chain joins TRBV20-1 to TRBJ1-2; TRBD1 aligns across 9 bases. CDR1 DFQATT and CDR2 SNEGSKA come from the germline V gene (reference sequence). CDR3 length equals 14 residues. CDR3 sequence (DNA): TGCAGTGCTAGGGAGGACAGGGGTTATTATGGCTACACATTC. This translates into CSAREDRGYYGYTF.

This clonotype was picked up a small number of times. J is TRBJ2-5 and V is TRBV6-5; D is perhaps TRBD1 (6 bases). The CDR3 loop spans 15 amino acids. CDR1 and CDR2 from the germline V gene are MNHEY and SVGAGI. V was pared by 6 bases and J by 1 base, with 15 bases between. CDR3 coding DNA: TGTGCCAGCAGAGAGGGCAGGGGCGGCCAAGAGACCCAGTACTTC. Protein: CASREGRGGQETQYF.

This chain links TRBV7-3 with TRBJ1-6, with D uncertain. V was shortened by 3 bases and J by 7 bases, with 10 bases between the two germline ends. The germline CDR1 and CDR2 sequences are SGHTA and FQGTGA. The CDR3 runs to 14 residues. This CDR3 is CASSLGFPNSPLHF. The CDR3 nucleotides are TGTGCCAGCAGCTTGGGATTCCCAAATTCACCCCTCCACTTT.

V usage is TRBV6-4 and J usage is TRBJ1-2; 9 bases are a match to TRBD1. In germline, CDR1 is MRHNA, CDR2 SNTAGT. V lost 6 bases to trimming and J lost 8 bases; unmatched junction nucleotides: 10. The CDR3 runs 14 residues. In DNA form, the CDR3 reads TGTGCCAGCAGAACAGGGGGCGGCTTCGGCGGCTACACCTTC. Translation gives CASRTGGGFGGYTF.

This clonotype was seen only a few times. The V gene is TRBV7-2, the J gene TRBJ1-4; D is possibly TRBD1 (5 bases). Trimming shortened V by 5 bases and J by 10 bases, and 20 bases separated the two germline ends. This CDR3 has 15 amino acids. Per germline, CDR1 SGHTA and CDR2 FQGNSA. The CDR3 sequence is CASSEGATGRGKLFF. CDR3 in DNA: TGTGCCAGCAGCGAAGGGGCAACCGGGAGGGGAAAACTGTTTTTT.

This clonotype has only a few counts. The rearrangement links TRBV5-5 to TRBJ2-1, with D possibly being TRBD1 (8 bases). CDR1 is SGHKS and CDR2 is YYEKEE in the germline V gene (reference sequence). The CDR3 contains 17 residues. Trimming pared 1 base from V and 5 bases from J, leaving 19 bases between. In DNA, the CDR3 is TGTGCCAGCAGCTTGTCTGTATGGACAGGGAGGGACAATGAGCAGTTCTTC. Encoded protein: CASSLSVWTGRDNEQFF.

The CDR3 coding sequence is TGTGCCAGCAGCCTGGACGGGGGCACATATGGCTACACCTTC. Translated, it gives CASSLDGGTYGYTF. J is TRBJ1-2 and V is TRBV3-1; maybe TRBD1 (6 bases). V was pared by 4 bases and J by 5 bases, with 14 bases between. The CDR3 contains 14 residues. Germline lookup yields CDR1 LGHDT and CDR2 YNNKEL (reference sequence).

The chain is built from TRBV7-9 and TRBJ1-2; 9 bases map to TRBD1. V lost 5 bases, J lost 7 bases, and 5 bases stayed unmatched. Per germline, CDR1 SEHNR and CDR2 FQNEAQ (reference sequence). The CDR3 has 13 residues. CDR3 bases: TGTGCCAGCAGCCGGGACAGGGCTCTTGGCTACACCTTC. Its protein is CASSRDRALGYTF.

The rearrangement joins TRBV24-1 to TRBJ2-7; D remains unclear. The CDR3 has 11 residues. The V gene's germline CDR1 is KGHDR and CDR2 SFDVKD. Trimming stripped 10 bases from V and 4 bases from J, with 10 bases between. Here the CDR3 DNA reads TGTGCCACTCGGGCCTCGTACGAGCAGTACTTC. Translating it yields CATRASYEQYF.

V usage is TRBV20-1 and J usage is TRBJ1-1, with D maybe TRBD1 (6 bases). The CDR3 consists of 13 residues. Between the trimmed V and J ends, which lost 3 bases and 1 base, there was a span of 9 bases. The germline V gene has CDR1 DFQATT and CDR2 SNEGSKA (reference sequence). The CDR3 loop reads CSAREGGNTEAFF. The CDR3 DNA reads as TGCAGTGCTAGGGAAGGGGGGAACACTGAAGCTTTCTTT.

This clonotype was seen a few times. V usage is TRBV2 and J usage is TRBJ1-1, with TRBD1 matching over 7 bases. The CDR3 loop spans 14 amino acids. Germline-derived CDR1 and CDR2 are SNHLY and FYNNEI. V shed 7 bases, J shed 3 bases, and the junction held 8 bases outside the gene matches. This CDR3 is CASKIRGPYTEAFF. The CDR3 nucleotides read TGTGCCAGCAAGATAAGGGGGCCCTACACTGAAGCTTTCTTT.

The V gene is TRBV12-3 or TRBV12-4, the J gene TRBJ2-4; tentative D call: TRBD1 (6 bases). The CDR3 sequence is 15 residues long. V was shortened by 3 bases and J by 6 bases, with 15 bases between the two germline ends. CDR3 sequence: CASSFPQGRGNIQYF. In DNA form, the CDR3 reads TGTGCCAGCAGTTTCCCACAGGGCAGGGGAAACATTCAGTACTTC.

This clonotype occurred a few times. The CDR3 DNA follows: TGTGCCATCAGCGCACAGGGGGTTTCCTACAATGAGCAGTTCTTC. As protein: CAISAQGVSYNEQFF. This rearrangement joins TRBV10-3 to TRBJ2-1; 8 bases map to TRBD1. The CDR3 covers 15 residues. J lost 1 base, V lost 6 bases, and 5 bases had no gene match. CDR1 is ENHRY and CDR2 is SYGVKD in the germline V gene.

This clonotype was seen more than once but under ten times. The CDR3 sequence: CASSFAAGSGETQYF. CDR3 DNA sequence: TGTGCCAGCAGTTTCGCGGCGGGGAGCGGAGAGACCCAGTACTTC. The chain links TRBV6-6 to TRBJ2-5; D is possibly TRBD2 (6 bases). This CDR3 comprises 15 residues. Germline CDR1 MNHNY, CDR2 SVGAGI (reference sequence). The germline V and J ends were trimmed by 4 bases and 4 bases, with 16 bases remaining between them.

V gene TRBV6-2 or TRBV6-3 combines with J gene TRBJ1-2; TRBD1 matches at 8 bases. This CDR3 spans 15 amino acids. Germline trimming cut 5 bases from V and 5 bases from J; bases unmatched to any gene: 10. Germline CDR1 and CDR2: MNHEY and SVGEGT. DNA of the CDR3: TGTGCCAGCAGTGGTCCCGGGACAGGAGCATATGGCTACACCTTC. It encodes CASSGPGTGAYGYTF.

This clonotype was found a few times. This sequence joins TRBV5-1 and TRBJ2-7; 7 positions match TRBD1. The CDR3 extends over 15 amino acids. The V gene end was trimmed by 0 bases and the J gene end by 2 bases; junction bases not matched to a gene: 5. CDR1 SGHRS and CDR2 YFSETQ come from the germline V gene. CDR3 nucleotide sequence: TGCGCCAGCAGCTTGGGAGGACAGGAAACCTACGAGCAGTACTTC. Residues: CASSLGGQETYEQYF.